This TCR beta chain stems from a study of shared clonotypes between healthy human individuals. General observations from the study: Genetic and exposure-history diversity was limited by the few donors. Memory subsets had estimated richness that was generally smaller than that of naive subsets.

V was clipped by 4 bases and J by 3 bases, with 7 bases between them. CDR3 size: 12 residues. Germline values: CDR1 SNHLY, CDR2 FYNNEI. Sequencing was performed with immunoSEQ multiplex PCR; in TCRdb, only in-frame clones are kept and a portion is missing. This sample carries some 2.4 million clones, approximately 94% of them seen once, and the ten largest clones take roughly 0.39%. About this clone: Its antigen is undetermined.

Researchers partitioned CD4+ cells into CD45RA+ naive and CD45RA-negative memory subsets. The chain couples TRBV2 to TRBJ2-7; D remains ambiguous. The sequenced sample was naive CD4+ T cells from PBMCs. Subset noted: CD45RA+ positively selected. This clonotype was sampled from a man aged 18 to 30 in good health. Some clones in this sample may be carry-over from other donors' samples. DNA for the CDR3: TGTGCCAGCAGTGGAGAAAACTACGAGCAGTACTTC. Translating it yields CASSGENYEQYF.